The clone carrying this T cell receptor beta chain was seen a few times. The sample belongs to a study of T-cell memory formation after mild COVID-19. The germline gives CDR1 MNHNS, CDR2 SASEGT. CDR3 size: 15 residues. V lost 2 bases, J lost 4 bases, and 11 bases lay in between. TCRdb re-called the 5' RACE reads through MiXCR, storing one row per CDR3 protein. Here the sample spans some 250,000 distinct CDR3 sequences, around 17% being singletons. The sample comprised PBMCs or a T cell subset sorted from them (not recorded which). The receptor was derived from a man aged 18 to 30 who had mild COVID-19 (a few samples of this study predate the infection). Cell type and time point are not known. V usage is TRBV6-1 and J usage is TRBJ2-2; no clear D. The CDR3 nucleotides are TGTGCCAGCAGTGAAACAGAGACGGGCACCGGGGAGCTGTTTTTT. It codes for CASSETETGTGELFF.